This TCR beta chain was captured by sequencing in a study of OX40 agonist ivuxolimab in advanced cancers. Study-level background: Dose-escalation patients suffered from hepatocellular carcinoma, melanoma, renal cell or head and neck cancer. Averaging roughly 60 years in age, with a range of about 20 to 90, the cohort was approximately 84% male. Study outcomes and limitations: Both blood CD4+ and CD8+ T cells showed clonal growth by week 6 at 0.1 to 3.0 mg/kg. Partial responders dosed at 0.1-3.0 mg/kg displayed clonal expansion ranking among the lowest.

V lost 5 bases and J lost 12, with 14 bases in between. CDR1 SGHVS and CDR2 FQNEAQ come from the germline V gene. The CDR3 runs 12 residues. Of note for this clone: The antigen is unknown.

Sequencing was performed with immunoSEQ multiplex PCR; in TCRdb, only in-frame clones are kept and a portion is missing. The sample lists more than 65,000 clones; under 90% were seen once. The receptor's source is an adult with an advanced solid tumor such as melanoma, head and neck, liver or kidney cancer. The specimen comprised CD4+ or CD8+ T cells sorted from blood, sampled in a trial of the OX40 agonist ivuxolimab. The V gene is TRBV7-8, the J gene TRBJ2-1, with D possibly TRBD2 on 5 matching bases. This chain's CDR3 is CASSPLGEPQFF. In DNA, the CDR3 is TGTGCCAGCAGCCCCCTCGGGGAACCGCAGTTCTTC.